A single sample gave rise to the 21 T cell receptor beta chains below, sequenced in a study of cytomegalovirus exposure and HLA in healthy donors (dated by TCRdb to about 2017). Library prep was done by the immunoSEQ multiplex PCR assay. For the multiplex PCR, a mixture combining 60 forward primers for TCR Vbeta segments and 13 reverse primers for TCR Jbeta segments was used. TCRdb carries this immuneACCESS record with in-frame sequences only. Its versions omit some clonotypes, under half of them owing to an unresolved V gene in the studies checked, with the rest unexplained. A total of some 130,000 clones appear in this sample, 60% to 80% of them only once. The biggest ten clones account for 1.1% of the sample. What was sequenced was PBMCs. Receptors originate from a male donor in good health and CMV-seronegative.

The chain employs TRBV5-4 and TRBJ2-2; the D gene is possibly TRBD2 (6 bases). The length of the CDR3 is 15 residues. The V gene lost 2 bases and the J gene lost 4 bases, with 12 bases spanning the gap. Germline V gene lookup returns CDR1 SGHNT and CDR2 YYREEE (reference sequence). The DNA for the CDR3 is TGTGCCAGCAGCTTCGGCGGGGCGGGCACCGGGGAGCTGTTTTTT. Encoded protein: CASSFGGAGTGELFF.

The chain joins TRBV27 to TRBJ2-7, with a possible D match to TRBD2 (7 bases). The germline V gene has CDR1 MNHEY and CDR2 SMNVEV (reference sequence). CDR3 length equals 14 residues. V was clipped by 2 bases and J by 3 bases, with 11 bases between them. The chain's CDR3 is CASSLGGADYEQYF. The CDR3 nucleotides read TGTGCCAGCAGTTTAGGGGGGGCGGACTACGAGCAGTACTTC.

The chain combines TRBV11-2 with TRBJ1-6; possible D gene TRBD1, 6 bases. Trimming stripped 5 bases from V and 8 bases from J, with 13 bases between. The CDR3 covers 14 residues. CDR1 and CDR2 from the germline V gene are SGHAT and FQNNGV. CDR3 nucleotide sequence: TGTGCCAGCAGCACCGACAGGTCGTATTCACCCCTCCACTTT. Translation gives CASSTDRSYSPLHF.

As to this clone: Relative to the germline gene, one junction end is altered; a read error may explain this. V is TRBV30 and J is TRBJ1-5; no firm D call. This CDR3 comprises 14 residues. Germline lookup yields CDR1 GTSNPN and CDR2 SVGIG (reference sequence). CDR3 region: CAWSLGNSHQPQHF. In nucleotides, the CDR3 is TGTGCCTGGAGTTTGGGTAATAGCCATCAGCCCCAGCATTTT. The variable domain in full, with the rest retrieved from reference TRBV30 and TRBJ1-5, is SQTIHQWPATLVQPVGSPLSLECTVEGTSNPNLYWYRQAAGRGLQLLFYSVGIGQISSEVPQNLSASRPQDRQFILSSKKLLLSDSGFYLCAWSLGNSHQPQHFGDGTRLSIL.

The rearrangement links TRBV5-1 to TRBJ1-1, with 10 positions matching TRBD1. This CDR3 has 16 residues. In germline, CDR1 is SGHRS, CDR2 YFSETQ. V shed 0 bases, J shed 4 bases, and the junction held 6 bases outside the gene matches. CDR3 coding DNA: TGCGCCAGCAGCTTGGGACAGGGGGCGCGAATCACTGAAGCTTTCTTT. Amino acids: CASSLGQGARITEAFF.

The rearrangement uses TRBV5-1 and TRBJ1-1; 9 nucleotides align to TRBD1. V lost 3 bases to trimming and J lost 5 bases; unmatched junction nucleotides: 5. The germline V gene encodes CDR1 SGHRS and CDR2 YFSETQ. The CDR3 loop spans 14 amino acids. The CDR3 loop is CASSSQGAGTEAFF. The CDR3 coding sequence is TGCGCCAGCAGCTCACAGGGGGCTGGGACTGAAGCTTTCTTT.

The chain links TRBV6-5 to TRBJ2-5, with 7 bases aligning to TRBD2. The CDR3 consists of 16 residues. The J segment lost 4 bases and the V segment lost 0 bases, leaving 8 bases of the junction unmatched. Germline V gives CDR1 MNHEY, CDR2 SVGAGI. The CDR3 is CASSYSPGSGAETQYF. CDR3 DNA sequence: TGTGCCAGCAGTTACTCTCCGGGAAGCGGGGCAGAGACCCAGTACTTC.

The chain has TRBV5-1 and TRBJ1-1; maybe TRBD1 (5 bases). V lost 4 bases to trimming and J lost 3 bases, with 10 bases between them. The V gene's germline CDR1 is SGHRS and CDR2 YFSETQ. The length of the CDR3 is 13 residues. The chain's CDR3 is CASSLQGDTEAFF. As DNA, the CDR3 is TGCGCCAGCAGCCTGCAGGGCGACACTGAAGCTTTCTTT.

This rearrangement joins TRBV21-1 to TRBJ2-3; the D call TRBD1 from the table was never checked on the DNA. TRBV21-1 is classified as a pseudogene. The CDR3 extends over 13 amino acids. The CDR3 coding sequence is TGTGCCAGCATCCGGACAGTTACAGATACGCAGTATTTT. Translated, it gives CASIRTVTDTQYF.

This clone occurred a few times. The chain uses TRBV5-1 and TRBJ1-1; 7 bases are a match to TRBD1. CDR1 SGHRS and CDR2 YFSETQ come from the germline V gene. V trimming: 6 bases; J trimming: 0 bases; junction bases outside the gene matches: 2. The CDR3 covers 13 residues. DNA for the CDR3: TGCGCCAGCATGACAGGGATGAACACTGAAGCTTTCTTT. Amino acid sequence: CASMTGMNTEAFF.

This clone has a handful of counts. The chain recombines TRBV29-1 with TRBJ1-1; 8 bases line up with TRBD1. The germline gives CDR1 SQVTM, CDR2 ANQGSEA. Trimming cost V 6 bases and J 4 bases; bases outside gene matches: 7. The CDR3 loop spans 13 amino acids. The CDR3 DNA reads TGCAGCGTCACTCAGGGGGCCAGCACTGAAGCTTTCTTT. It yields the protein CSVTQGASTEAFF. The complete variable domain, with remaining parts taken from reference TRBV29-1 and TRBJ1-1, reads SAVISQKPSRDICQRGTSLTIQCQVDSQVTMMFWYRQQPGQSLTLIATANQGSEATYESGFVIDKFPISRPNLTFSTLTVSNMSPEDSSIYLCSVTQGASTEAFFGQGTRLTVV.

This chain uses TRBV6-1 with TRBJ1-5; 9 bases match TRBD1. V gave up 8 bases and J gave up 2 bases; unmatched junction bases: 7. The CDR3 length is 15 residues. Germline V gene lookup returns CDR1 MNHNS and CDR2 SASEGT. The DNA of the CDR3 is TGTGCCAGCTGGGCCCGGACAGGGGGCAATCAGCCCCAGCATTTT. Translating gives CASWARTGGNQPQHF.

The rearrangement links TRBV11-3 to TRBJ2-5; 14 bases agree with TRBD2. V gave up 3 bases and J gave up 4 bases; unmatched junction bases: 4. In germline, CDR1 is SGHNT, CDR2 YENEEA. This CDR3 contains 16 residues. This CDR3 reads CASSFGLAGGLETQYF. The CDR3 nucleotides read TGTGCCAGCAGCTTTGGACTAGCGGGGGGATTAGAGACCCAGTACTTC.

J is TRBJ2-5 and V is TRBV7-2; D is perhaps TRBD1 (5 bases). Germline loops: CDR1 SGHTA, CDR2 FQGNSA. The CDR3 totals 15 residues. V was shortened by 5 bases and J by 4 bases, with 17 bases between the two germline ends. The CDR3 loop is CASSPPLGAIETQYF. CDR3 in DNA: TGTGCCAGCAGCCCTCCGTTAGGGGCGATAGAGACCCAGTACTTC.

The rearrangement uses TRBV9 and TRBJ2-1; 7 positions match TRBD2. The germline CDR1 and CDR2 sequences are SGDLS and YYNGEE. This CDR3 is 12 amino acids long. Trimming took 4 bases from V and 10 from J; bases not matched to a gene: 5. CDR3 sequence (DNA): TGTGCCAGCAGCATCCTAGCGGCCGAGCAGTTCTTC. Its translation: CASSILAAEQFF.

This sequence joins TRBV19 and TRBJ2-7; 14 positions match TRBD2. Germline CDR1 and CDR2: LNHDA and SQIVND (reference sequence). V lost 5 bases, J lost 3 bases, and 3 bases stayed unmatched. CDR3 size: 15 residues. CDR3 in amino acids: CASSPGLAGGYEQYF. The CDR3 DNA reads TGTGCCAGTAGTCCCGGACTAGCGGGGGGCTACGAGCAGTACTTC.

This clone was picked up a small number of times. The rearrangement joins TRBV29-1 to TRBJ1-2; D not certain. V was pared by 4 bases and J by 8 bases, with 11 bases between. The CDR3 has 11 amino acids. Germline V gene data show CDR1 as SQVTM and CDR2 as ANQGSEA. CDR3 protein: CSVVEGGGYTF. The CDR3 DNA reads as TGCAGCGTTGTGGAAGGAGGGGGCTACACCTTC. Variable domain in full (rest from reference TRBV29-1 and TRBJ1-2): SAVISQKPSRDICQRGTSLTIQCQVDSQVTMMFWYRQQPGQSLTLIATANQGSEATYESGFVIDKFPISRPNLTFSTLTVSNMSPEDSSIYLCSVVEGGGYTFGSGTRLTVV.

The chain joins TRBV6-5 to TRBJ2-3; a possible D gene is TRBD2 (5 bases). CDR1 is MNHEY and CDR2 is SVGAGI in the germline V gene. CDR3 length: 14 residues. V was trimmed by 5 bases and J by 4 bases, leaving 13 bases between them. CDR3 sequence: CASSDAEGPDTQYF. CDR3 DNA sequence: TGTGCCAGCAGTGACGCCGAGGGTCCAGATACGCAGTATTTT.

The chain uses TRBV5-1 and TRBJ2-3; possibly TRBD2 for D (7 bases). The CDR3 totals 15 residues. Trimming cost V 7 bases and J 4 bases, with 19 bases left between them. From germline, CDR1 is SGHRS and CDR2 YFSETQ. The CDR3 sequence: CASRYGRGGADTQYF. For the CDR3, the DNA is TGCGCCAGCCGTTACGGAAGGGGGGGGGCAGATACGCAGTATTTT.

The rearrangement joins TRBV6-1 to TRBJ2-7; 7 bases are a match to TRBD1. The CDR3 is 14 amino acids. Germline lookup yields CDR1 MNHNS and CDR2 SASEGT. V was clipped by 6 bases and J by 0 bases; unmatched bases: 5. The chain's CDR3 is CASRGQVSSYEQYF. CDR3 nucleotide sequence: TGTGCCAGCAGAGGACAGGTTAGCTCCTACGAGCAGTACTTC.

This chain links TRBV7-8 with TRBJ2-4, with 9 bases matching TRBD2. This CDR3 contains 15 residues. Germline CDR1 SGHVS, CDR2 FQNEAQ. Losses at the gene ends were 0 bases for V and 9 bases for J; bases not matched to a gene: 6. This CDR3 reads CASSLAGLAGLIQYF. The DNA of the CDR3 is TGTGCCAGCAGCTTAGCAGGCCTAGCGGGGCTCATTCAGTACTTC.